Listed below are T cell receptor beta chains from one sample, sequenced in a study of vaccination and CD4 T cells after COVID-19. TCRdb analysed the PCR reads with MiXCR anew, one entry per CDR3 protein. The data contain about 6,100 distinct CDR3 sequences, roughly 50% of them singletons. These receptors lack a known antigen. The sequenced sample was CD4+ T cells from blood, cultured in vitro. These receptors originate from a human donor in good health. CDR3s include the opening cysteine and the closing phenylalanine or tryptophan. D genes are given only for firm matches. Clone size is shown for a subset of rows, as once, few, many or a class of expanded clone.

CDR3nt: TGTGCCAGCAGTTTTCGCCTCGGGGACGAGCAGTTCTTC
CDR3aa: CASSFRLGDEQFF
j_gene: TRBJ2-1
abundance: NA
d_gene: NA
v_gene: TRBV12-3/TRBV12-4

CDR3nt: TGCAGTGCTAGAGAGCCAGGGGGAGACACTGAAGCTTTCTTT
CDR3aa: CSAREPGGDTEAFF
j_gene: TRBJ1-1
abundance: NA
d_gene: TRBD1
v_gene: TRBV20-1

CDR3nt: TGCGCCAGCAGCCAATTCGGGGAGGTCCGCACGAAGACTGAAGCTTTCTTT
CDR3aa: CASSQFGEVRTKTEAFF
j_gene: TRBJ1-1
abundance: NA
d_gene: NA
v_gene: TRBV4-1

CDR3nt: TGTGCCAGCAGCTTAGTCCCCCCTGATTCACCCCTCCACTTT
CDR3aa: CASSLVPPDSPLHF
j_gene: TRBJ1-6
abundance: few
d_gene: NA
v_gene: TRBV7-9

CDR3nt: TGCAGTGCTATCAGCGGGAGGGCCGGGGATACGCAGTATTTT
CDR3aa: CSAISGRAGDTQYF
j_gene: TRBJ2-3
abundance: NA
d_gene: TRBD2
v_gene: TRBV20-1

CDR3nt: TGTGCCAGTAGTATACGCGGGACGTGGGATCAGCCCCAGCATTTT
CDR3aa: CASSIRGTWDQPQHF
j_gene: TRBJ1-5
abundance: NA
d_gene: NA
v_gene: TRBV19

CDR3nt: TGTGCCAGCAGTTTGCTCGAGTTCAAAGGGAAGGGGGTTCGCAATCAGCCCCAGCATTTT
CDR3aa: CASSLLEFKGKGVRNQPQHF
j_gene: TRBJ1-5
abundance: NA
d_gene: NA
v_gene: TRBV28

CDR3nt: TGCGCCAGCAGTGACCCTACGGGAGGGCGCAATTCTAGCAATCAGCCCCAGCATTTT
CDR3aa: CASSDPTGGRNSSNQPQHF
j_gene: TRBJ1-5
abundance: few
d_gene: NA
v_gene: TRBV10-1

CDR3nt: TGCAGTACTAGAGGGGGCGGGACAGGGGGCGAGTTGAACACTGAAGCTTTCTTT
CDR3aa: CSTRGGGTGGELNTEAFF
j_gene: TRBJ1-1
abundance: NA
d_gene: TRBD1
v_gene: TRBV20-1

CDR3nt: TGTGCCAGCAGCTTGAGTAGCGGGGGGCCCTCCTACGAGCAGTACTTC
CDR3aa: CASSLSSGGPSYEQYF
j_gene: TRBJ2-7
abundance: NA
d_gene: TRBD2
v_gene: TRBV5-4

CDR3nt: TGTGCCAGCACCCGGGACACTGAAGCTTTCTTT
CDR3aa: CASTRDTEAFF
j_gene: TRBJ1-1
abundance: few
d_gene: NA
v_gene: TRBV6-4

CDR3nt: TGTGCCAGCAGCAGAGGAGAAGGGCAGGGGAGCGGCTACACCTTC
CDR3aa: CASSRGEGQGSGYTF
j_gene: TRBJ1-2
abundance: NA
d_gene: NA
v_gene: TRBV7-2

CDR3nt: TGTGCCAGCAGCTTAGTTGCATTGGGGGGTGGAGAGACCCAGTACTTC
CDR3aa: CASSLVALGGGETQYF
j_gene: TRBJ2-5
abundance: NA
d_gene: NA
v_gene: TRBV7-2

CDR3nt: TGTGCCAGCACAGACATGTTAGGCACAGATACGCAGTATTTT
CDR3aa: CASTDMLGTDTQYF
j_gene: TRBJ2-3
abundance: NA
d_gene: NA
v_gene: TRBV28

CDR3nt: TGTGCCACCAGCCCGAGGCAGGGCCCGAACTATGGCTACACCTTC
CDR3aa: CATSPRQGPNYGYTF
j_gene: TRBJ1-2
abundance: NA
d_gene: NA
v_gene: TRBV24-1

CDR3nt: TGTGCCAGCAGTAAGGACAGGCCAGCCGTCAGAGAGACCCAGTACTTC
CDR3aa: CASSKDRPAVRETQYF
j_gene: TRBJ2-5
abundance: few
d_gene: TRBD1
v_gene: TRBV6-1

CDR3nt: TGCAGTGCTAGAGATAATAGGGGGATGCAGGAGACCCAGTACTTC
CDR3aa: CSARDNRGMQETQYF
j_gene: TRBJ2-5
abundance: NA
d_gene: NA
v_gene: TRBV20-1

CDR3nt: TGTGCCATCTCTGCACCGGGACTAGCGGAGAATGAGCAGTTCTTC
CDR3aa: CAISAPGLAENEQFF
j_gene: TRBJ2-1
abundance: once
d_gene: TRBD2
v_gene: TRBV10-3

CDR3nt: TGTGCCAGCAGCTTGGTTGACAGGAATAGGGATGGCTACACCTTC
CDR3aa: CASSLVDRNRDGYTF
j_gene: TRBJ1-2
abundance: few
d_gene: NA
v_gene: TRBV5-6

CDR3nt: TGTGCCAGCCGCAACATGGGCAATCAGCCCCAGCATTTT
CDR3aa: CASRNMGNQPQHF
j_gene: TRBJ1-5
abundance: few
d_gene: NA
v_gene: TRBV2

CDR3nt: TGTGCCATACATACCGGGACAGGGCTTGCTTTCTTT
CDR3aa: CAIHTGTGLAFF
j_gene: TRBJ1-1
abundance: NA
d_gene: TRBD1
v_gene: TRBV28

CDR3nt: TGTGCCTGGAGTGTACGGGGTACTCAGCCCCAGCATTTT
CDR3aa: CAWSVRGTQPQHF
j_gene: TRBJ1-5
abundance: NA
d_gene: NA
v_gene: TRBV30

CDR3nt: TGTGCCAGCAGTTTACAGGGACTAGCGGGAGCTGGGGAGCAGTTCTTC
CDR3aa: CASSLQGLAGAGEQFF
j_gene: TRBJ2-1
abundance: NA
d_gene: TRBD2
v_gene: TRBV6-2/TRBV6-3

CDR3nt: TGTGCCAGCAGCCCCCTGGACAGGGATAATGAAAAACTGTTTTTT
CDR3aa: CASSPLDRDNEKLFF
j_gene: TRBJ1-4
abundance: few
d_gene: TRBD1
v_gene: TRBV11-2

CDR3nt: TGTGCCACCAGTGATTTCGGGGACGGCAATGAGCAGTTCTTC
CDR3aa: CATSDFGDGNEQFF
j_gene: TRBJ2-1
abundance: few
d_gene: NA
v_gene: TRBV24-1

CDR3nt: TGTGCCAGCAGCCCGCCCAACAGACCATCCCCTCCCTACTATGGCTACACCTTC
CDR3aa: CASSPPNRPSPPYYGYTF
j_gene: TRBJ1-2
abundance: NA
d_gene: NA
v_gene: TRBV3-1

CDR3nt: TGTGCCGGCTCGACAGGACCCTTGTATGGCTACACCTTC
CDR3aa: CAGSTGPLYGYTF
j_gene: TRBJ1-2
abundance: NA
d_gene: NA
v_gene: TRBV10-3

CDR3nt: TGTGCCATTCGGACAGGGACGAATTCACCCCTCCACTTT
CDR3aa: CAIRTGTNSPLHF
j_gene: TRBJ1-6
abundance: NA
d_gene: TRBD1
v_gene: TRBV6-2/TRBV6-3

CDR3nt: TGTGCCAGCAGTTACCATCGAGCGGGGGGCATCTCCTACAATGAGCAGTTCTTC
CDR3aa: CASSYHRAGGISYNEQFF
j_gene: TRBJ2-1
abundance: NA
d_gene: TRBD2
v_gene: TRBV6-2/TRBV6-3

CDR3nt: TGTGCCAGTACCACCGGGACAGCTAGCAATCAGCCCCAGCATTTT
CDR3aa: CASTTGTASNQPQHF
j_gene: TRBJ1-5
abundance: NA
d_gene: TRBD1
v_gene: TRBV19

CDR3nt: TGTGCCAGCTCCCGGGGAGGTTCCCAGGGGGAGCAGTACTTC
CDR3aa: CASSRGGSQGEQYF
j_gene: TRBJ2-7
abundance: once
d_gene: NA
v_gene: TRBV6-1

CDR3nt: TGCGCCAGCAGTCAATCGAAGAGGGAGGGCTGGGGGGTCTCCTACAATGAGCAGTTCTTC
CDR3aa: CASSQSKREGWGVSYNEQFF
j_gene: TRBJ2-1
abundance: NA
d_gene: TRBD2
v_gene: TRBV23-1

CDR3nt: TGCAGTGCTCTTGGGCGGGATCTGTTCTTC
CDR3aa: CSALGRDLFF
j_gene: TRBJ2-1
abundance: few
d_gene: NA
v_gene: TRBV20-1

CDR3nt: TGCGCCAGCAGTCAATCGAGGGAGCGGAGCACAGATACGCAGTATTTT
CDR3aa: CASSQSRERSTDTQYF
j_gene: TRBJ2-3
abundance: NA
d_gene: NA
v_gene: TRBV23-1

CDR3nt: TGCGCCAGCAGCCAAGTGGGCATCAATGGCTACACCTTC
CDR3aa: CASSQVGINGYTF
j_gene: TRBJ1-2
abundance: NA
d_gene: NA
v_gene: TRBV4-3

CDR3nt: TGTGCCAGCAGTGAAGGGCCCTATGGCTACACCTTC
CDR3aa: CASSEGPYGYTF
j_gene: TRBJ1-2
abundance: NA
d_gene: NA
v_gene: TRBV2

CDR3nt: TGTGCCAGCAGGCCGGGACTAGCGGGAGGACTGCGATGGAATGAGCAGTTCTTC
CDR3aa: CASRPGLAGGLRWNEQFF
j_gene: TRBJ2-1
abundance: NA
d_gene: TRBD2
v_gene: TRBV6-1

CDR3nt: TGTGCCACCAGTGGGGGACGGAGCTACGAGCAGTACTTC
CDR3aa: CATSGGRSYEQYF
j_gene: TRBJ2-7
abundance: NA
d_gene: NA
v_gene: TRBV24-1

CDR3nt: TGTGCCAGCATTAAACTAGCGGGAGCGTACGAGCAGTACTTC
CDR3aa: CASIKLAGAYEQYF
j_gene: TRBJ2-7
abundance: NA
d_gene: TRBD2
v_gene: TRBV6-1

CDR3nt: TGTGCCAGCAGCCTTGGAAACACCATATATTTT
CDR3aa: CASSLGNTIYF
j_gene: TRBJ1-3
abundance: few
d_gene: NA
v_gene: TRBV28

CDR3nt: TGTGCCAGCAGCTTGGTGGGAAGCGGGGGGCTTCCTGGGAATGAGCAGTTCTTC
CDR3aa: CASSLVGSGGLPGNEQFF
j_gene: TRBJ2-1
abundance: NA
d_gene: TRBD2
v_gene: TRBV7-2

CDR3nt: TGTGCCAGCAGTTTAAAGATGGGGCACAATCAGCCCCAGCATTTT
CDR3aa: CASSLKMGHNQPQHF
j_gene: TRBJ1-5
abundance: NA
d_gene: NA
v_gene: TRBV27

CDR3nt: TGTGCCAGCAGACCTATGGGACAGGACCGGGGAAACACCATATATTTT
CDR3aa: CASRPMGQDRGNTIYF
j_gene: TRBJ1-3
abundance: few
d_gene: TRBD1
v_gene: TRBV28

CDR3nt: TGTGCCACCAGCAGAGATCCGGGGCAAGAGACCCAGTACTTC
CDR3aa: CATSRDPGQETQYF
j_gene: TRBJ2-5
abundance: few
d_gene: NA
v_gene: TRBV15

CDR3nt: TGTGCCAGCAGTGCGGAAAGACAGGGGGGTGGCTACACCTTC
CDR3aa: CASSAERQGGGYTF
j_gene: TRBJ1-2
abundance: few
d_gene: TRBD1
v_gene: TRBV6-1

CDR3nt: TGTGCCAGCAGCTTAGATGCCCATGGCTACACCTTC
CDR3aa: CASSLDAHGYTF
j_gene: TRBJ1-2
abundance: NA
d_gene: NA
v_gene: TRBV7-9

CDR3nt: TGTGCCTGGAGTGTCGGACTAGGATCCTACGAGCAGTACTTC
CDR3aa: CAWSVGLGSYEQYF
j_gene: TRBJ2-7
abundance: NA
d_gene: TRBD2
v_gene: TRBV30

CDR3nt: TGCAGTGCTCGCTATGGGAAGCAAGAGACCCAGTACTTC
CDR3aa: CSARYGKQETQYF
j_gene: TRBJ2-5
abundance: few
d_gene: NA
v_gene: TRBV20-1

CDR3nt: TGTGCCAGCACGGGACAGACCTACGAGCAGTACTTC
CDR3aa: CASTGQTYEQYF
j_gene: TRBJ2-7
abundance: NA
d_gene: TRBD1
v_gene: TRBV28

CDR3nt: TGTGCCAGCAGCTCACGACCTGGCAATCAGCCCCAGCATTTT
CDR3aa: CASSSRPGNQPQHF
j_gene: TRBJ1-5
abundance: few
d_gene: NA
v_gene: TRBV21-1

CDR3nt: TGCAGTGCTAGAGTGATGGGGCTATATGGCTACACCTTC
CDR3aa: CSARVMGLYGYTF
j_gene: TRBJ1-2
abundance: few
d_gene: NA
v_gene: TRBV20-1

CDR3nt: TGCAGTGCTAGAGATGTGCGGGTGCAGGTCGAGCAGTACTTC
CDR3aa: CSARDVRVQVEQYF
j_gene: TRBJ2-7
abundance: NA
d_gene: NA
v_gene: TRBV20-1

CDR3nt: TGTGCCTGGGGGACAGACCCTTCACCCCTCCACTTT
CDR3aa: CAWGTDPSPLHF
j_gene: TRBJ1-6
abundance: few
d_gene: TRBD1
v_gene: TRBV30

CDR3nt: TGTGCCAGCAGTTACGGCAGATTTAACTATGGCTACACCTTC
CDR3aa: CASSYGRFNYGYTF
j_gene: TRBJ1-2
abundance: NA
d_gene: NA
v_gene: TRBV6-5

CDR3nt: TGTGCCAGCAGTGATTTTAGCGGGAGATTGACCGGGGAGCTGTTTTTT
CDR3aa: CASSDFSGRLTGELFF
j_gene: TRBJ2-2
abundance: NA
d_gene: TRBD2
v_gene: TRBV6-1